This TCR beta chain was recorded in a study of blood T cell repertoires in COVID-19. Turning to the study itself: Acute-phase and convalescent COVID-19 samples originated in the United States, Italy and Spain. T cells, B-cell-depleted T cells, or PBMCs supplied cDNA or gDNA.

As originally analysed: Quantification of nucleated cells was approximated via reference gene primer amplification. Using immunoSEQ multiplex PCR, the repertoire was profiled, and TCRdb retains in-frame clones only, with some absent. The DNA gave D and trimming, while V, J and clone size come from that table. The repertoire includes 100,000 to 110,000 clones, about 80% of them detected once, and about 12% sits in the top ten. CDR3 length: 14 amino acids. The ends were cut back, 5 bases at V and 5 bases at J, with 15 bases in the middle. Germline V gene sequence: CDR1 SGHKS, CDR2 YYEKEE (reference sequence).

The rearrangement joins TRBV5-5 to TRBJ2-3, with D perhaps matching TRBD1 (6 bases). Material: peripheral blood. The TCR was taken from a woman in her 70s with acute or convalescent COVID-19. CDR3 DNA sequence: TGTGCCAGCAGGTCCTGGACAGAGGTAGATACGCAGTATTTT. Amino acid sequence: CASRSWTEVDTQYF. The full variable domain, completed using reference TRBV5-5 and TRBJ2-3, is DAGVTQSPTHLIKTRGQQVTLRCSPISGHKSVSWYQQVLGQGPQFIFQYYEKEERGRGNFPDRFSARQFPNYSSELNVNALLLGDSALYLCASRSWTEVDTQYFGPGTRLTVL.